This T cell receptor (beta chain) derives from a study of post-analysis software for immune sequencing data. The study, taken as a whole, reports: The normalized Chao1 diversity of multiple sclerosis patients was significantly lower than that of controls. Clustering by F measure revealed strong co-clustering among samples prepared together in one batch. With TRBV5-6, TRBV5-1 and TRBV20-1 included, about five TRBV segments were more frequent in patients than in controls.

The library was made from cDNA and included unique molecular identifiers. TCRdb recomputed calls from the PCR reads with MiXCR, one row per CDR3 protein. The sample contains 750,000 to 950,000 distinct CDR3 sequences, around 50% of which appear only once. Per the germline V gene, CDR1 is MNHEY and CDR2 is SVGAGI. CDR3 size: 13 residues. The V gene lost 2 bases and the J gene lost 6 bases, with 8 bases spanning the gap. With regard to this clonotype: Antigen: not known.

The sequence was collected from a girl between 10 and 17 years old with multiple sclerosis. Material for sequencing was blood. This chain connects TRBV6-5 to TRBJ1-5; D is ambiguous. CDR3 in amino acids: CASSYGLGQPQHF. Written as DNA, the CDR3 is TGTGCCAGCAGTTACGGTCTCGGTCAGCCCCAGCATTTT.